The TCR beta chain described here comes from a study of CD8 T cells in Susac syndrome. The RNA input was roughly 0.45 to 1 ug, and it was reverse transcribed with random hexamers. It was immunoSEQ multiplex PCR that amplified TCR beta CDR3 across 54 Vbeta and 13 Jbeta. One entry per CDR3 protein, called by TCRdb with MiXCR from the immunoSEQ multiplex PCR reads. The table lists about 150,000 distinct CDR3 sequences, 85% to 95% of them singletons. Germline-derived CDR1 and CDR2 are MNHEY and SMNVEV (reference sequence). The CDR3 spans 18 residues. Germline trimming cut 6 bases from V and 2 bases from J; bases unmatched to any gene: 16. Sequencing of TCR beta covered CD8+ and CD4+ T cells obtained from blood. Relapsing-remitting disease, either stable or active, was present in the treatment-naive patients who were the multiple sclerosis controls. The CD8+ and CD4+ T cells were negatively isolated, with the TEMRA cells enriched by FACS.

The clonotype was recovered from a human donor with multiple sclerosis. The material sequenced was CD8+ T cells from PBMCs. The chain couples TRBV27 to TRBJ2-7, with 10 bases aligning to TRBD1. CDR3 nucleotides: TGTGCCAGCAGCCGCCTTAGTAGGGGACAGGGGACCACCTACGAGCAGTACTTC. Residues: CASSRLSRGQGTTYEQYF.